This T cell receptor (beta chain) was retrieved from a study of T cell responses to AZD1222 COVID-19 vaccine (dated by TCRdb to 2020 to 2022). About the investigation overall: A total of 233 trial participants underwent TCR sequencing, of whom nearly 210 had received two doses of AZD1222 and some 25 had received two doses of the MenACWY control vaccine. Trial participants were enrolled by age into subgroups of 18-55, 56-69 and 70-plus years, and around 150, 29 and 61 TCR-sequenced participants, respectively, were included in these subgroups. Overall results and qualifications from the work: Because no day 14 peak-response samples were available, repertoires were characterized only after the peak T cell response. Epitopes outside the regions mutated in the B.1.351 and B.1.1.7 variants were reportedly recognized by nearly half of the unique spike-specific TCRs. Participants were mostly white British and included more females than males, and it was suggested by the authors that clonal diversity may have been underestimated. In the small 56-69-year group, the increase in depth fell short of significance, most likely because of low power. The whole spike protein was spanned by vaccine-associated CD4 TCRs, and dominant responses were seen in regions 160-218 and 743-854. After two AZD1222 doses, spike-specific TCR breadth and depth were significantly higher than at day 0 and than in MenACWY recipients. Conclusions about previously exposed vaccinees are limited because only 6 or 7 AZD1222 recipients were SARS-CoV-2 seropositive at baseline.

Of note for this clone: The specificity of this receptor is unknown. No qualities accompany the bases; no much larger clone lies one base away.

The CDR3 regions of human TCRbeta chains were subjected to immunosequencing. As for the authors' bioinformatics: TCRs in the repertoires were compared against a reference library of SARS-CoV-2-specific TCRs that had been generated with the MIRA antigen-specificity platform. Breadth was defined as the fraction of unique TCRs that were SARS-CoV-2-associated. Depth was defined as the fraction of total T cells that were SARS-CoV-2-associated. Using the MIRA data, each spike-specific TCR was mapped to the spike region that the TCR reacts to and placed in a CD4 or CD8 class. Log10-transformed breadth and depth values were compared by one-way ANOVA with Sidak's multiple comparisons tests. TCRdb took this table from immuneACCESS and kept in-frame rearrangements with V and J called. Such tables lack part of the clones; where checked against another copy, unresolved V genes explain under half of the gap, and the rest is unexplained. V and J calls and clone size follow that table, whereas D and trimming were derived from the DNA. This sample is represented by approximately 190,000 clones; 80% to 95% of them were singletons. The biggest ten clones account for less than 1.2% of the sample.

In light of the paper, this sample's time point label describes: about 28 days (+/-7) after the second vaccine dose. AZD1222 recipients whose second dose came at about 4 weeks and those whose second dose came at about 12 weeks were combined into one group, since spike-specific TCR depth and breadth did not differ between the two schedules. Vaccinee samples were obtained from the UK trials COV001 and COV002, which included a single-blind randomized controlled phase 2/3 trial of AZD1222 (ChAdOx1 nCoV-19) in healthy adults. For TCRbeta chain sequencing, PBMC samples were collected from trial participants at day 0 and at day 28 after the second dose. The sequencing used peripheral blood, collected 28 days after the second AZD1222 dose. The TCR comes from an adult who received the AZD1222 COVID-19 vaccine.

The CDR3 protein is CASSFWSYEQFF. The sequenced DNA: TGTGCCAGCAGTTTTTGGAGCTATGAGCAGTTCTTC. This chain joins TRBV12-3 or TRBV12-4 to TRBJ2-1; confidence is insufficient to name the D gene. Trimming removed 3 bases from V and 8 bases from J, leaving 8 bases between the germline ends. The CDR3 runs 12 amino acids, cysteine and phenylalanine included. Kept here is only the CDR3 DNA, which spans 36 bases and is read in frame from base 1.